This TCR beta chain was found in a study of blood T cells in healthy people across ages. This clonotype was observed a handful of times. V lost 5 bases to trimming and J lost 3 bases; unmatched junction nucleotides: 7. Germline V gene sequence: CDR1 SGHAT, CDR2 FQNNGV. The CDR3 has 15 residues. The authors ran a second PCR of roughly 6 to 11 cycles using a sample-barcoded 5' primer and a J-beta primer mix. TCRdb re-derived calls from the 5' RACE reads in MiXCR, one entry per CDR3 protein. The sample contains 980,000 or so distinct CDR3 sequences, under 50% of which appear only once. The source is a man younger than 45 in good health. The specimen was blood. The chain employs TRBV11-2 and TRBJ2-3, with 8 bases matching TRBD2. The CDR3 sequence is CASSPGTRGTDTQYF. The CDR3 bases are TGTGCCAGCAGCCCCGGGACTAGGGGTACAGATACGCAGTATTTT.